Listed below are T cell receptor beta chains from one sample, sequenced in a study of blood T cell repertoires in COVID-19. Method: immunoSEQ multiplex PCR; TCRdb's copy keeps in-frame clones and lacks some. Of roughly 110,000 clones listed, roughly nine tenths are singletons. Material for sequencing was peripheral blood. The source is a man aged 35 to 55 with active or convalescent COVID-19. Each CDR3 is given with its conserved first and last residue. D genes are given only for firm matches. Not all rows give a size; the values are once, few, many and, for expanded clones, a class.

TRBJ2-5,TRBV6-5,few,.,TGTGCCAGCAGTTACTCTGGGGGGACTCCAGAGACCCAGTACTTC,CASSYSGGTPETQYF
TRBJ1-3,TRBV4-3,.,.,TGCGCCAGCAGCCAAAGACAGTCCGCTACTGGAAACACCATATATTTT,CASSQRQSATGNTIYF
TRBJ1-4,TRBV30,.,.,TGTGCCTGGGGTCGGGGAGGTTATGAGAGTGAAAAACTGTTTTTT,CAWGRGGYESEKLFF
TRBJ1-2,TRBV25-1,once,TRBD1,TGTGCCAGCAGGCAGGGGGCTAGCTATGGCTACACCTTC,CASRQGASYGYTF
TRBJ2-1,TRBV29-1,.,TRBD1,TGCAGCTCGCGGACAGGGGTCAATGAGCAGTTCTTC,CSSRTGVNEQFF
TRBJ1-2,TRBV28,once,TRBD1,TGTGCCAGCAGTTTACGCCTCTCAGGGGGCTATGGCTACACCTTC,CASSLRLSGGYGYTF
TRBJ1-5,TRBV10-3,.,TRBD1,TGTGCCTCCGGGACAGGGTTCAATCAGCCCCAGCATTTT,CASGTGFNQPQHF
TRBJ1-4,TRBV27,few,TRBD1,TGTGCCAGCAGTGGACAGGGGCGAACTAATGAAAAACTGTTTTTT,CASSGQGRTNEKLFF
TRBJ2-7,TRBV28,.,TRBD1,TGTGCCGTTAAAAGACAGGGGATAGCCTACGAGCAGTACTTC,CAVKRQGIAYEQYF
TRBJ2-7,TRBV2,.,.,TGTGCCAACCGCTATCCGGGGACCTACGAGCAGTACTTC,CANRYPGTYEQYF
TRBJ1-6,TRBV4-1,.,TRBD1,TGCGCCAGCAGCCCCCGGGACAGGGATGGTTCACCCCTCCACTTT,CASSPRDRDGSPLHF
TRBJ1-5,TRBV24-1,.,TRBD1,TGTGCCACCAAAGATCGCGGACAGGGTATTGATCAGCCCCAGCATTTT,CATKDRGQGIDQPQHF
TRBJ2-5,TRBV2,.,TRBD2,TGTGCCAGTGTAGGACTAGCGGGAGCGGGGGAGACCCAGTACTTC,CASVGLAGAGETQYF
TRBJ1-2,TRBV11-1,.,.,TGTGCCAGCAGCTTAGCGGGCGACTATGGCTACACCTTC,CASSLAGDYGYTF
TRBJ2-7,TRBV7-9,.,.,TGTGCCAGCAGCGCTCGTAGCTCCTACGAGCAGTACTTC,CASSARSSYEQYF
TRBJ2-5,TRBV27,.,TRBD1,TGTGCCAGCAGCCAGTCGACAGGGGCCTTCCAAGAGACCCAGTACTTC,CASSQSTGAFQETQYF
TRBJ1-3,TRBV9,.,.,TGTGCCAGCAGCGTAGCAGGAGGAAACACCATATATTTT,CASSVAGGNTIYF
TRBJ2-1,TRBV3-1/TRBV3-2,.,TRBD1,TGTGCCAGCAGCCCGGGACAGGGGTCCTACAATGAGCAGTTCTTC,CASSPGQGSYNEQFF
TRBJ2-7,TRBV19,.,TRBD2,TGTGCCAGTAGTGCTAGCGGGGCCTACGAGCAGTACTTC,CASSASGAYEQYF
TRBJ1-1,TRBV24-1,few,.,TGTGCCACCAGTGAAGGGGGAATGAACACTGAAGCTTTCTTT,CATSEGGMNTEAFF
TRBJ2-6,TRBV28,.,TRBD2,TGTGCCAGCAGTCCGCAGGGACTAGCGCGTGGGGCCAACGTCCTGACTTTC,CASSPQGLARGANVLTF
TRBJ2-3,TRBV10-1,.,.,TGCGCCAGCAGTGAAGTCAGGGGTTTCACAGATACGCAGTATTTT,CASSEVRGFTDTQYF
TRBJ2-1,TRBV6-1,few,.,TGTGCCAGCAGTGAACTAGGAGTTATCTCCTACAATGAGCAGTTCTTC,CASSELGVISYNEQFF
TRBJ2-3,TRBV7-2,once,TRBD2,TGTGCCAGCAGCTTAGGGGAGGGATTATCAGATACGCAGTATTTT,CASSLGEGLSDTQYF
TRBJ2-7,TRBV7-2,.,.,TGTGCCAGCAGCTCGGGACTCGACGCCTACGAGCAGTACTTC,CASSSGLDAYEQYF
TRBJ2-4,TRBV10-3,once,.,TGTGCCATCAGTGATGACAGCCGAGCCAAAAACATTCAGTACTTC,CAISDDSRAKNIQYF
TRBJ2-7,TRBV28,.,TRBD2,TGTGCCAGCACTCGAGGGAGGGCAACCTACGAGCAGTACTTC,CASTRGRATYEQYF
TRBJ2-2,TRBV7-8,.,TRBD1,TGTGCCAGCAGCCATGTACCAGGGGGCACCGGGGAGCTGTTTTTT,CASSHVPGGTGELFF
TRBJ1-5,TRBV7-2,.,TRBD1,TGTGCCAGCAGCTTTCAGGGGGGAATAGGTCAGCCCCAGCATTTT,CASSFQGGIGQPQHF
TRBJ2-5,TRBV28,.,TRBD2,TGTGCGGGGGGGAGCGGACTCGAATCGACCCAGTACTTC,CAGGSGLESTQYF
TRBJ1-6,TRBV28,.,TRBD1,TGTGCCAGCGGCAGGACAGGGGGAAATTCACCCCTCCACTTT,CASGRTGGNSPLHF
TRBJ1-5,TRBV6-5,.,TRBD1,TGTGCCAGCAGTTACCACAGGGGTGATCAGCCCCAGCATTTT,CASSYHRGDQPQHF
TRBJ1-5,TRBV20-1,.,.,TGCAGTGCTAGTCGGGGGATTTATAGCAATCAGCCCCAGCATTTT,CSASRGIYSNQPQHF
TRBJ2-7,TRBV19,.,TRBD1,TGTGCCAGTACCCATGGGACAGGGGGGTACGAGCAGTACTTC,CASTHGTGGYEQYF
TRBJ1-6,TRBV7-2,.,TRBD1,TGTGCCAGCAGCTTAGGGGGGACAGTGGATTCACCCCTCCACTTT,CASSLGGTVDSPLHF
TRBJ2-3,TRBV27,.,.,TGTGCCAGCTCTAGCACAGATACGCAGTATTTT,CASSSTDTQYF
TRBJ1-6,TRBV18,.,.,TGTGCCAGCTCACCACGTGGTGGGCACTATAATTCACCCCTCCACTTT,CASSPRGGHYNSPLHF
TRBJ1-1,TRBV3-1/TRBV3-2,few,TRBD1,TGTGCCAGCAGCCGCCGACAGGGGGCTGGAGCTTTCTTT,CASSRRQGAGAFF
TRBJ2-7,TRBV6-5,.,TRBD2,TGTGCCAGCTCCGGGGGGGCTGGGGACGAGCAGTACTTC,CASSGGAGDEQYF
TRBJ2-1,TRBV19,once,TRBD1,TGTGCCAGTGGATTTCAGGGGGCAGGTGAGCAGTTCTTC,CASGFQGAGEQFF
TRBJ2-1,TRBV12-3/TRBV12-4,.,.,TGTGCCAGCAGTTTGCTAGCATACAATGAGCAGTTCTTC,CASSLLAYNEQFF
TRBJ2-2,TRBV11-3,.,TRBD1,TGTGCCAGCAGCCGGGGGACAGGCGGGAACACCGGGGAGCTGTTTTTT,CASSRGTGGNTGELFF
TRBJ2-1,TRBV6-5,.,.,TGTGCCAGCAGTCGTCAGGTGGACTACAATGAGCAGTTCTTC,CASSRQVDYNEQFF
TRBJ2-7,TRBV7-2,.,TRBD1,TGTGCCAGCAGTCGGGGACAGGCCCTGTCCTACGAGCAGTACTTC,CASSRGQALSYEQYF
TRBJ2-2,TRBV18,.,TRBD2,TGTGCCAGCTCACCACCGGGACTAGCGGGAGTCGCCACCGGGGAGCTGTTTTTT,CASSPPGLAGVATGELFF
TRBJ2-1,TRBV25-1,once,TRBD1,TGTGCCAGCAGTATACAGGGGGCATACAATGAGCAGTTCTTC,CASSIQGAYNEQFF
TRBJ1-4,TRBV7-9,.,.,TGTGCCAGCAGCCAGGTGTTACAGCTTAATGAAAAACTGTTTTTT,CASSQVLQLNEKLFF
TRBJ2-5,TRBV24-1,.,.,TGTGCCACCGACAGGGACTTCAACCAAGAGACCCAGTACTTC,CATDRDFNQETQYF
TRBJ1-5,TRBV5-8,.,.,TGTGCCAGCAGCTCCGGACAGAATCAGCCCCAGCATTTT,CASSSGQNQPQHF
TRBJ2-3,TRBV24-1,.,TRBD2,TGTGCCACCAGTGACACCGGGACTAGCGGGGCCCTTCTGGATACGCAGTATTTT,CATSDTGTSGALLDTQYF
TRBJ1-1,TRBV3-1/TRBV3-2,.,.,TGTGCCAGCAGCCAAGGGGGCAGAGGTGCTGAAGCTTTCTTT,CASSQGGRGAEAFF
TRBJ2-5,TRBV2,once,TRBD1,TGTGCCAGCGCCGGACAGGGAAGGGAGACCCAGTACTTC,CASAGQGRETQYF
TRBJ2-1,TRBV11-2,.,TRBD2,TGTGCCAGCAGCTTAGTTTGGGAGGGTCTAAACAATGAGCAGTTCTTC,CASSLVWEGLNNEQFF
TRBJ1-6,TRBV9,.,.,TGTGCCAGCAGCCCCCCGGGCTCCTATAATTCACCCCTCCACTTT,CASSPPGSYNSPLHF
TRBJ1-2,TRBV6-5,few,.,TGTGCCAGCAGTTACATCGGACTGAAAGCTAACTATGGCTACACCTTC,CASSYIGLKANYGYTF
TRBJ1-6,TRBV28,once,.,TGTGCCAGCAGCGACAGCTCCTATAATTCACCCCTCCACTTT,CASSDSSYNSPLHF
TRBJ2-5,TRBV11-2,.,TRBD1,TGTGCCAGCAGCCCCCAGGGGGTAACGGGGGAGACCCAGTACTTC,CASSPQGVTGETQYF
TRBJ2-7,TRBV5-1,.,TRBD1,TGCGCCAGCAGCTTGGTCGGGACAGGGCGCTACGAGCAGTACTTC,CASSLVGTGRYEQYF